These T cell receptor beta chains were read from a single sample in a study of radiation and T cells in renal cell carcinoma. TCRdb keeps only in-frame clones here, not all; method: immunoSEQ multiplex PCR. Seen here are 90,000 to 100,000 clones, 70% to 85% observed once, and the top ten hold about 7.2%. The source was blood, collected from a patient whose treatment included radiotherapy and nephrectomy. The receptors come from a man aged 55 to 70 with renal cell carcinoma. Each CDR3 is given with its conserved first and last residue. Fields, in order: V gene, D gene, CDR3 length, J gene, clone size, CDR3 DNA, CDR3 protein. A D gene is named only where the DNA matches it firmly. A row's size may be missing; if present it is once, few, many or a size class.

TRBV5-1	-	13	TRBJ2-1	-	TGCGCCAGCAGCTTGTCAGCACTTAATGAGCAGTTCTTC	CASSLSALNEQFF
TRBV28	TRBD1	17	TRBJ1-2	-	TGTGCCAGCAGTTTACCAGGGGGCGCGTCTCTTAACTATGGCTACACCTTC	CASSLPGGASLNYGYTF
TRBV11-2	TRBD2	19	TRBJ2-4	few	TGTGCCAGCAGCTTAGGCGAGGCTAGCGGGCGATTAGCCAAAAACATTCAGTACTTC	CASSLGEASGRLAKNIQYF
TRBV2	TRBD2	16	TRBJ2-1	-	TGTGCCAGCAGTGAAAGGGGAGCGGGGCCCGCGACTCGACGGTTCTTC	CASSERGAGPATRRFF
TRBV29-1	-	10	TRBJ2-3	-	TGCAGCGTCGGAGAAGATACGCAGTATTTT	CSVGEDTQYF
TRBV28	TRBD1	14	TRBJ2-1	-	TGTGCCAGCAGTTCCCGACAGGGGAGGAATGAGCAGTTCTTC	CASSSRQGRNEQFF
TRBV23-1	-	18	TRBJ2-7	few	TGCGCCAGCAGTCAAAAGGCCTCCCCCGTCCGGCTGGCCTACGAGCAGTACTTC	CASSQKASPVRLAYEQYF
TRBV7-9	TRBD2	17	TRBJ2-1	-	TGTGCCAGCAGCGGTTGGGTTAGGGACTACCGATACAATGAGCAGTTCTTC	CASSGWVRDYRYNEQFF
TRBV14	TRBD1	15	TRBJ1-4	-	TGTGCCAGCAGCCGGACAGGGCCCACTAGAGAAAAACTGTTTTTT	CASSRTGPTREKLFF
TRBV29-1	TRBD1	13	TRBJ2-5	-	TGCAGCGTTGGTACAGGGGTCCAAGAGACCCAGTACTTC	CSVGTGVQETQYF
TRBV5-1	-	15	TRBJ2-7	-	TGCGCCAGCAGCTCCACATACGGAGCCCGCTACGAGCAGTACTTC	CASSSTYGARYEQYF
TRBV6-5	TRBD2	15	TRBJ2-2	once	TGTGCCAGCAGTTACGGGACTACCGACACCGGGGAGCTGTTTTTT	CASSYGTTDTGELFF
TRBV19	-	15	TRBJ1-2	-	TGTGCCAGTAGTGTCCGAGGCCCGGAGGGGTATGGCTACACCTTC	CASSVRGPEGYGYTF
TRBV18	TRBD1	15	TRBJ2-1	-	TGTGCCAGCTCTCCTGGACAGGCGGAATACAATGAGCAGTTCTTC	CASSPGQAEYNEQFF
TRBV29-1	-	13	TRBJ2-7	once	TGCAGCTCCCGGGACAAAAGCTCCTACGAGCAGTACTTC	CSSRDKSSYEQYF
TRBV5-4	TRBD2	17	TRBJ2-3	-	TGTGCCAGCAGCTTGGGATCGAGAGCGGGAGGGCCGGATACGCAGTATTTT	CASSLGSRAGGPDTQYF
TRBV27	-	15	TRBJ2-1	-	TGTGCCAGCGGCCGACGGGGATTGTCGGGGCATGAGCAGTTCTTC	CASGRRGLSGHEQFF
TRBV28	TRBD2	15	TRBJ2-1	few	TGTGCCAGCACTCTAGCGGCTTTCTCCTACAATGAGCAGTTCTTC	CASTLAAFSYNEQFF
TRBV27	TRBD1	15	TRBJ1-2	-	TGTGCCAGCAGTTACAACAACAGGGGTACCTATGGCTACACCTTC	CASSYNNRGTYGYTF
TRBV27	-	15	TRBJ1-5	once	TGTGCCAGCAGCCTTCGGACCGATAGCAATCAGCCCCAGCATTTT	CASSLRTDSNQPQHF
TRBV30	-	13	TRBJ2-1	few	TGTGCCTGGACCCGAAGCTCTTACAATGAGCAGTTCTTC	CAWTRSSYNEQFF
TRBV4-1	TRBD1	13	TRBJ1-4	-	TGCGCCAGCGCCGGGACAGATAATGAAAAACTGTTTTTT	CASAGTDNEKLFF
TRBV19	-	16	TRBJ2-7	-	TGTGCCAGTAGTAATCCCAGGGTCAGCGGCGCCTACGAGCAGTACTTC	CASSNPRVSGAYEQYF
TRBV7-9	-	15	TRBJ1-3	-	TGTGCCAGCAGCTTATTCCCCTCCTCTGGAAACACCATATATTTT	CASSLFPSSGNTIYF
TRBV7-8	-	15	TRBJ2-7	-	TGTGCCAGCAGGTCAAGTCCAGGGGCCTCCTACGAGCAGTACTTC	CASRSSPGASYEQYF
TRBV5-1	TRBD1	14	TRBJ1-2	-	TGCGCCAGCAGCTTGGGACAGGGCTCTTATGGCTACACCTTC	CASSLGQGSYGYTF
TRBV7-2	-	16	TRBJ2-1	-	TGTGCCAGCAGCTTAAGACGCAGGGGTTCATACAATGAGCAGTTCTTC	CASSLRRRGSYNEQFF
TRBV28	-	14	TRBJ1-5	-	TGTGCCAGCAGTTTGGGACTCTTTAATCAGCCCCAGCATTTT	CASSLGLFNQPQHF
TRBV7-9	TRBD2	17	TRBJ2-1	-	TGTGCCAGCAGCCCCTCCCCCGGGACTAGCGGGAGTAATGAGCAGTTCTTC	CASSPSPGTSGSNEQFF
TRBV30	-	11	TRBJ2-1	-	TGTGCCTGGAGGTTGACCGGTGAGCAGTTCTTC	CAWRLTGEQFF
TRBV25-1	TRBD1	18	TRBJ2-2	-	TGTGCCAGCACACGACAGGGACGGACAGGGGGCAAGGGCGGGGAGCTGTTTTTT	CASTRQGRTGGKGGELFF